A single TCR beta chain is shown here with its context. Its antigen has not been determined. No much larger clonotype is one base removed from it; base qualities were not supplied. TCRbeta CDR3 regions were amplified from genomic DNA by means of the immunoSEQ Assay, a bias-controlled multiplex PCR. The authors processed their data as follows. Nucleated cell counts per sample were estimated from amplification of reference gene primers within the assay. To quantify the absolute abundance of each unique TCRbeta CDR3 rearrangement, sequence reads were collapsed and filtered. For each sample, productive Simpson clonality was calculated as the square root of Simpson's diversity index across productive rearrangements. This immuneACCESS table, as held by TCRdb, lists in-frame sequences with V and J called but not all clones. Of the missing ones, under half trace to an unresolved V gene in checked studies; the others have no known cause. V, J and clone size are taken as reported in that table, and D and trimming were inferred from the DNA itself. The sample table shows under 450,000 clones, and around four fifths are seen once. Around 5.1% of the sample is held by the ten biggest clonotypes.

V loses 8 bases, J loses 0 bases, and the germline ends lie 14 bases apart. Sequences MNHEY (CDR1) and SVGAGI (CDR2) are obtained from the germline V gene. The CDR3 numbers 15 residues from cysteine through phenylalanine. The retained sequence is limited to the CDR3, 45 bases, with the frame set at the first base. Participants in the prospective study were enrolled through a virtual design, were aged about 18 to 100 years, and lived in some 24 United States geographic areas. In the prospective study, cohorts were assigned on the basis of participant-reported clinical history obtained from a screening survey and a study questionnaire. For ImmuneRACE Cohort 3, a participant was defined as recovered based on two consecutive negative NP/OP PCR tests, clearance by a healthcare professional, or resolution of symptoms. Each participant in the prospective study had whole blood, serum and a nasopharyngeal or oropharyngeal swab collected by mobile phlebotomists. Participants in the prospective study had the option to provide additional blood draws and questionnaires over an approximately 2-month period. Before DNA extraction, blood samples from the prospective study were shipped at room temperature or frozen.

This specimen comes from a study of blood T cell repertoires in COVID-19 (dated by TCRdb to between 2020 and 2021). With respect to the entire study: Collaborator samples came from the United States, Italy and Spain and covered acute and convalescent phases of COVID-19. The prospective study material was composed of cDNA or gDNA derived from T cells, B-cell-depleted T cells, or PBMCs. The dataset comprised deeply sampled blood TCRbeta repertoires from subjects exposed to, actively infected with, or recovered from COVID-19. A freely available public database, intended as a resource for researchers studying the immune response to SARS-CoV-2, is where the repertoires were released. Samples came from the ongoing ImmuneRACE study (first 160 participants) plus 1,254 subjects from 6 global collaborators. Sample metadata almost always included a de-identified subject ID, COVID-19 status, age in years and sex. Where available, HLA class I and class II types were taken from metadata supplied by the sample provider and were not determined by assay-based typing. The paper as a whole reports these results and caveats: How much clinical and demographic metadata was included differed by source and by participant, and the metadata was provided uncurated.

The sample taken for sequencing was PBMCs or T cells enriched from blood (not recorded which). This sequence was found in a woman aged 45-65 years who had recovered from COVID-19. The chain was built from TRBV6-5 and TRBJ1-3; a confident D gene designation cannot be given. The DNA sequence reads TGTGCCAGCGCCGCCAGGCCCTACTCTGGAAACACCATATATTTT. Its translation reads: CASAARPYSGNTIYF.